This T cell receptor beta chain was observed in a study of T-cell memory formation after mild COVID-19. The CDR3 runs 11 residues. With 6 bases removed from V and 5 bases from J, the gap between germline ends came to 6 bases. 5'RACE primed from the constant segment yielded TCR alpha and TCR beta cDNA libraries bearing sample barcodes and UMIs. From the 5' RACE reads, TCRdb called clonotypes with MiXCR, one entry per CDR3 protein. Among about 140,000 distinct CDR3 sequences listed, about 14% were seen once. The clonotype originates from an adult woman who had mild COVID-19 (a few samples of this study predate the infection). Cell type and time point are not known. The sequenced sample was PBMCs or a T cell subset sorted from them (not recorded which). The chain is built from TRBV12-3 or TRBV12-4 and TRBJ2-3; no clear D gene. CDR3 protein: CASRAQDTQYF. The CDR3 nucleotides are TGTGCCAGCAGAGCACAAGATACGCAGTATTTT.